These T cell receptor beta chains were read from a single sample in a study of cytomegalovirus exposure and HLA in healthy donors. Produced via immunoSEQ multiplex PCR; TCRdb's table is partial and in-frame only. The sample shows 150,000 to 200,000 clones, 68% of them seen only once. Sequencing was carried out using PBMCs. Receptors originate from a woman aged 40 to 50 in good health and CMV-seropositive. Each CDR3 is given with its conserved first and last residue. D genes are given only for firm matches. Where a row states a size, it is once, few, many or the class of an expanded clone; other rows omit it.

TRBJ2-7	TRBV28	NA	TRBD2	TGTGCCAGCAGTTTATCGGCCGGGGGGGCCTCCTACGAGCAGTACTTC	CASSLSAGGASYEQYF
TRBJ1-1	TRBV6-1	few	NA	TGTGCCATTGATAAACAGAACACTGAAGCTTTCTTT	CAIDKQNTEAFF
TRBJ1-2	TRBV9	NA	TRBD1	TGTGCCAGCAGCGTTGGACAGGTCTTCGAAGGCTATGGCTACACCTTC	CASSVGQVFEGYGYTF
TRBJ1-4	TRBV19	few	TRBD1	TGTGCCAGTACCCCGAGGGACAGCCTTGAAAAACTGTTTTTT	CASTPRDSLEKLFF
TRBJ1-5	TRBV2	NA	NA	TGTGCCAGCAGGCAAACAGGGCAGGGCAATCAGCCCCAGCATTTT	CASRQTGQGNQPQHF
TRBJ2-1	TRBV4-3	NA	TRBD2	TGCGCCAGCAGCCAAGTCTTCACTAGCGACTCCTACAATGAGCAGTTCTTC	CASSQVFTSDSYNEQFF
TRBJ1-2	TRBV4-2	once	TRBD1	TGTGCCAGCAGCCAAGATCAGGGGACAGGGGTCTATGGCTACACCTTC	CASSQDQGTGVYGYTF
TRBJ1-4	TRBV5-6	NA	TRBD1	TGTGCCAGCAGTAGAGTGGGGACAGACAATGAAAAACTGTTTTTT	CASSRVGTDNEKLFF
TRBJ2-2	TRBV7-2	NA	NA	TGTGCCAGCAGCTTACTAGCGAACACCGGGGAGCTGTTTTTT	CASSLLANTGELFF
TRBJ1-2	TRBV6-6	NA	NA	TGTGCCAGCAGTTACTCCTGGGGCGTTGGCTACACCTTC	CASSYSWGVGYTF
TRBJ1-4	TRBV5-5	NA	TRBD1	TGTGCCAGCACCTCCGGGACAGGGTTTGAAAAACTGTTTTTT	CASTSGTGFEKLFF
TRBJ1-1	TRBV6-5	once	NA	TGTGCCAGCAGTTACTTAGGGGAAGGGGACACTGAAGCTTTCTTT	CASSYLGEGDTEAFF
TRBJ2-1	TRBV6-5	once	NA	TGTGCCAGCAGTTACGGCCGGGGTAGGAATGAGCAGTTCTTC	CASSYGRGRNEQFF
TRBJ1-2	TRBV2	NA	NA	TGTGCCAGCAGTGACAGGAACTATGGCTACACCTTC	CASSDRNYGYTF
TRBJ2-7	TRBV28	NA	TRBD2	TGTGCCAGCAGTTTACCCCCCCCGGGACTAATAGCACCCGAATCCTACGAGCAGTACTTC	CASSLPPPGLIAPESYEQYF
TRBJ2-1	TRBV27	NA	NA	TGTGCCAGCAGTTTACCCCCGGAAGCGGCCTACAATGAGCAGTTCTTC	CASSLPPEAAYNEQFF
TRBJ2-7	TRBV6-4	NA	TRBD2	TGTGCCAGCAGTGACCATCCGGGACTAGCGGGATGGAGTAGCTCCTACGAGCAGTACTTC	CASSDHPGLAGWSSSYEQYF
TRBJ2-7	TRBV5-4	NA	TRBD2	TGTGCCAGCAGCTTGGCCGGGAGGGCATCCTACGAGCAGTACTTC	CASSLAGRASYEQYF
TRBJ2-1	TRBV7-9	NA	TRBD2	TGTGCCAGCAGCTTAGTGGGACTAGGCGTCAACAATGAGCAGTTCTTC	CASSLVGLGVNNEQFF
TRBJ2-4	TRBV6-5	NA	NA	TGTGCCAGCAGAGATCGCCAGGGGAAAGGGGACATTCAGTACTTC	CASRDRQGKGDIQYF
TRBJ2-7	TRBV29-1	NA	NA	TGCAGCGCCGTGGGACAAGAATCGAGCTCCTACGAGCAGTACTTC	CSAVGQESSSYEQYF
TRBJ2-1	TRBV4-3	NA	TRBD1	TGCGCCAGCAGCTATCGACAGGGGGAGTACAATGAGCAGTTCTTC	CASSYRQGEYNEQFF
TRBJ2-7	TRBV15	NA	TRBD1	TGTGCCACCAGCGGACAGGGGCGGCGGGAGCAGTACTTC	CATSGQGRREQYF
TRBJ2-1	TRBV7-9	once	TRBD2	TGTGCCAGCAACAGTAGCGGGGGGGACAATGAGCAGTTCTTC	CASNSSGGDNEQFF
TRBJ1-5	TRBV5-6	few	NA	TGTGCCAGCAGCTTGACAGGGTCGGGCAATCAGCCCCAGCATTTT	CASSLTGSGNQPQHF
TRBJ2-1	TRBV9	NA	NA	TGTGCCAGCAGCGTAGGGTTGGTAGCGGAGAGCTCCTACAATGAGCAGTTCTTC	CASSVGLVAESSYNEQFF
TRBJ2-4	TRBV11-2	NA	TRBD2	TGTGCCAGCAGCATACTTAGCGGGGAGCATCAAAACATTCAGTACTTC	CASSILSGEHQNIQYF